This T cell receptor beta chain was sequenced in a study of T cells in Graves' hyperthyroidism and ophthalmopathy. RNA transcripts were the template for amplifying TCR beta CDR3 regions. In the first-round RT-PCR of the TCR CDR3, the HTBI primer set was used. TCRdb fed the multiplex PCR reads into MiXCR, producing one record per CDR3 protein. The top ten hold roughly 33% of the sample, which has around 430,000 distinct CDR3 sequences, about 15% seen once. The sequence was obtained from a woman aged 25 to 45 with Graves' hyperthyroidism. The sequencing input was blood.

CDR3 nucleotides: TGTGCCAGTAGTAAGTGGACTAGCGGAAGCACAGATACGCAGTATTTT. Encoded protein: CASSKWTSGSTDTQYF. The chain joins TRBV19 to TRBJ2-3, with TRBD2 matching 10 bases. J lost 0 bases, V lost 4 bases, and 4 bases had no gene match. Germline CDR1 reads LNHDA; CDR2 reads SQIVND (reference sequence). The CDR3 length is 16 residues.